This TCR beta chain was observed in a study of technical replicates of blood from a handful of donors. Repertoires were generated with immunoSEQ multiplex PCR, while TCRdb's copy carries only in-frame clones and drops some. The table lists some 87,000 clones, around 96% of them singletons. Sequenced input: T cells isolated from PBMCs. The TCR was taken from a human donor in good health.

As DNA, the CDR3 is TGTGCCAGCAGCTCTTCAGACACTCCTAATGAAAAACTGTTTTTT. Its translation: CASSSSDTPNEKLFF. This chain uses TRBV5-4 with TRBJ1-4; the D is unclear. Per germline, CDR1 SGHNT and CDR2 YYREEE (reference sequence). V lost 3 bases and J 3 bases, leaving 12 bases between the germline ends. The CDR3 runs to 15 residues.